This TCR beta chain appears in the sequencing data of a study of T cell responses to AZD1222 COVID-19 vaccine. Repertoires were generated with immunoSEQ multiplex PCR, while TCRdb's copy carries only in-frame clones and drops some. The sample consists of around 120,000 clones, approximately 85% of them appearing once. Whole-study findings and limits: The study found vaccine-associated CD4 TCRs spanning spike, dominant at 160-218 and 743-854. The donor cohort was predominantly white British with a female majority, and clonal diversity may have been underestimated. Sampling that yielded the repertoires occurred only after the peak T cell response.

Concerning this clone itself: Its antigen remains unidentified.

Germline V CDR1 and CDR2: SGHKS, YYEKEE (reference sequence). The CDR3 extends over 17 amino acids. V was trimmed by 0 bases and J by 0 bases, leaving 15 bases between them. The chain uses TRBV5-5 and TRBJ1-2; TRBD1 might be the D (6 bases). This TCR was sampled from an adult in good health. The sample was peripheral blood, taken on day 0 of MenACWY control vaccination. Written as DNA, the CDR3 is TGTGCCAGCAGCTTGGATGGCAGGGGAGAACCTAACTATGGCTACACCTTC. Translating gives CASSLDGRGEPNYGYTF.